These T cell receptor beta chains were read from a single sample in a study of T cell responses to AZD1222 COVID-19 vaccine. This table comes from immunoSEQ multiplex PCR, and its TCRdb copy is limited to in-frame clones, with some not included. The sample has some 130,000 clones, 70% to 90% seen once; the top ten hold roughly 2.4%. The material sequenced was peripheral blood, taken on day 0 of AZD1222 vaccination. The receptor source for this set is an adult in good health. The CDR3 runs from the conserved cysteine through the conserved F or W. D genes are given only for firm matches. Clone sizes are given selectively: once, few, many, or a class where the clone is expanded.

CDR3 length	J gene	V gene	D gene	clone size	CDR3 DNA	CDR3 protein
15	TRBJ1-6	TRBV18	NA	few	TGTGCCAGCTCACCGGGGGCCAGGTATAATTCACCCCTCCACTTT	CASSPGARYNSPLHF
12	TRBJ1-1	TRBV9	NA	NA	TGTGCCAGCAGCCCCCTTGGCACTGAAGCTTTCTTT	CASSPLGTEAFF
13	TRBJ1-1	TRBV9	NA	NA	TGTGCCAGCAGCGTAGGGGGTACCACTGAAGCTTTCTTT	CASSVGGTTEAFF
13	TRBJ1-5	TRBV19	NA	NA	TGTGCCAGTAGTATGGGCGGGTATCAGCCCCAGCATTTT	CASSMGGYQPQHF
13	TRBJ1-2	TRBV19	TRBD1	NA	TGTGCCAGTAGTGCCGGGACAGGGCATGGCTACACCTTC	CASSAGTGHGYTF
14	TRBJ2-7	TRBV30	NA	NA	TGTGCCTGGAGTGTACCCGGCTGGGGATACGAGCAGTACTTC	CAWSVPGWGYEQYF
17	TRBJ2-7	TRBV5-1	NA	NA	TGCGCCAGCAGCTCGACGCCCCGGACAGAATATACCTACGAGCAGTACTTC	CASSSTPRTEYTYEQYF
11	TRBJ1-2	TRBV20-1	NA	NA	TGCAGTGCTAGAGTCGGGCCCCGGGACACCTTC	CSARVGPRDTF
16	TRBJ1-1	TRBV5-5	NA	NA	TGTGCCAGCAGCTTGGTTCGGACGGTAATGAACACTGAAGCTTTCTTT	CASSLVRTVMNTEAFF
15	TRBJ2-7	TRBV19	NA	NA	TGTGCCAGTAGTCCTGGGGGGCCCAGCTCCTACGAGCAGTACTTC	CASSPGGPSSYEQYF
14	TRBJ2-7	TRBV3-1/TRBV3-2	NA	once	TGTGCCAGCAGCCTGGGGGGCGACAGGAACGAGCAGTACTTC	CASSLGGDRNEQYF